Listed below are T cell receptor beta chains from one sample, sequenced in a study of post-analysis software for immune sequencing data. From the PCR reads, TCRdb called clonotypes with MiXCR, one entry per CDR3 protein. The sample includes some 700,000 distinct CDR3 sequences, more than 50% seen only once; the top ten take 11%. Sequences were obtained from blood. Source of these receptors: a girl aged 2 to 9 with multiple sclerosis. CDR3s include the opening cysteine and the closing phenylalanine or tryptophan. The order of the fields is CDR3 length, V gene, D gene, clone size, J gene, CDR3 DNA, CDR3 protein. D genes are given only for firm matches. Size values are once, few and many counts, or a class for expanded clones, and some rows have none.

>16|TRBV2|NA|NA|TRBJ2-3
TGTGCCAGCTCAGAAGTTATAAGCGGGCCAGAAACCACGCAGTATTTT
CASSEVISGPETTQYF
>12|TRBV5-6|NA|NA|TRBJ2-7
TGTGCCAGCACCGTCCGGGGCTACGAGCAGTACTTC
CASTVRGYEQYF
>9|TRBV29-1|NA|NA|TRBJ1-1
TGCACCGACCGCCTGGGGGCTTTCTTT
CTDRLGAFF
>13|TRBV11-2|NA|NA|TRBJ2-1
TGTGCCAGCAGGCGACAGGTCTACAATGAGCAGTTCTTC
CASRRQVYNEQFF
>15|TRBV14|NA|NA|TRBJ2-7
TGTGCCAGCAGCCAAGATAGGGCGATCTCCTACGAGCAGTACTTC
CASSQDRAISYEQYF
>12|TRBV7-9|NA|NA|TRBJ1-6
TGTGCCAGCAGCTTAGAGTCGGTCCCCCTCCACTTT
CASSLESVPLHF
>19|TRBV4-3|TRBD2|NA|TRBJ2-3
TGCGCCAGCAGCCAAGATGGGGTGGCCGGCGGGGGAAACACAGATACGCAGTATTTT
CASSQDGVAGGGNTDTQYF
>15|TRBV7-3|NA|NA|TRBJ2-3
TGTGCCAGCAGCCCCCTCCCAACGGGAACAGATACGCAGTATTTT
CASSPLPTGTDTQYF
>15|TRBV30|NA|few|TRBJ2-3
TGTGCCTGGAGTGTCCCGGCGGGAAGGACAGATACGCAGTATTTT
CAWSVPAGRTDTQYF
>16|TRBV7-2|TRBD2|few|TRBJ2-3
TGTGCCAGCAGCGCCACTCTAGCGGAGTCCACAGATACGCAGTATTTT
CASSATLAESTDTQYF
>14|TRBV28|NA|few|TRBJ2-1
TGTGCCAGCAGAGGGGGGGGTCTCTTACATGAGCAGTTCTTC
CASRGGGLLHEQFF
>14|TRBV12-3/TRBV12-4|NA|NA|TRBJ2-3
TGTGCCAGCAGTAGACTGTCGAACACAGATACGCAGTATTTT
CASSRLSNTDTQYF
>18|TRBV5-1|TRBD2|NA|TRBJ2-1
TGCGCCAGCAGCTTGGCCCTAGCGGGAGTTAACGCCTACAATGAGCAGTTCTTC
CASSLALAGVNAYNEQFF
>15|TRBV10-3|NA|NA|TRBJ1-2
TGTGCCATCAGTGAGTCTGTGACCGATCAATATGGCTACACCTTC
CAISESVTDQYGYTF
>14|TRBV6-5|NA|few|TRBJ2-7
TGTGCCAGCCGAGACAGCCTGAGCTCCTACGAGCAGTACTTC
CASRDSLSSYEQYF
>15|TRBV5-1|NA|NA|TRBJ2-3
TGCGCCAGCAGCGGGGGGGGCTCCCGTCCAGATACGCAGTATTTT
CASSGGGSRPDTQYF
>11|TRBV29-1|NA|few|TRBJ1-2
TGCAGCGTTGAGGGGGATTATGGCTACACCTTC
CSVEGDYGYTF
>16|TRBV5-5|TRBD2|NA|TRBJ2-5
TGTGCCAGCAGCTTGGCCGGCGGACCCGGGAGGGAGACCCAGTACTTC
CASSLAGGPGRETQYF
>15|TRBV15|NA|NA|TRBJ1-2
TGTGCCACCAGCAGAGAGGAGGGTGTGAACTATGGCTACACCTTC
CATSREEGVNYGYTF
>14|TRBV10-3|NA|NA|TRBJ2-1
TGTGCCATCAGTATTAGCGGAGCCTACAATGAGCAGTTCTTC
CAISISGAYNEQFF
>15|TRBV7-8|TRBD1|NA|TRBJ2-7
TGTGCCAGCAGCCTCCGGGACAGGGGAACCTACGAGCAGTACTTC
CASSLRDRGTYEQYF
>14|TRBV2|NA|NA|TRBJ2-3
TGTGCCAGCATCTGGGACACGAGCACAGATACGCAGTATTTT
CASIWDTSTDTQYF
>13|TRBV3-1|NA|few|TRBJ2-5
TGTGCCAGCAGCCAACGAGGAGAAGAGACCCAGTACTTC
CASSQRGEETQYF
>14|TRBV3-1|NA|NA|TRBJ2-2
TGTGCCAGCAGCCAAGCAGGGAACACCGGGGAGCTGTTTTTT
CASSQAGNTGELFF
>16|TRBV2|NA|NA|TRBJ2-1
TGTGTCAGCAGTGATGGGAAAAGGAGCTCCTACAATGAGCAGTTCTTC
CVSSDGKRSSYNEQFF
>12|TRBV18|NA|NA|TRBJ2-7
TGTGCCAGCTCACCACAAAACTACGAGCAGTACTTC
CASSPQNYEQYF
>15|TRBV7-2|TRBD1|NA|TRBJ1-2
TGTGCCAGCAGCCAATTTCCCCAGGGGGCTTATGGCTACACCTTC
CASSQFPQGAYGYTF
>16|TRBV18|TRBD2|NA|TRBJ2-3
TGTGCCAGCTCACGGGGACTAGCGGAGAGCACAGATACGCAGTATTTT
CASSRGLAESTDTQYF
>15|TRBV5-1|TRBD2|NA|TRBJ2-2
TGCGCCACCAAAACCGGGACTATGCCCACCGGGGAGCTGTTTTTT
CATKTGTMPTGELFF
>14|TRBV3-1|NA|NA|TRBJ1-5
TGTGCCAGCAGCCCGCATGGGGCGGGTCAGCCCCAGCATTTT
CASSPHGAGQPQHF
>14|TRBV5-1|NA|few|TRBJ2-7
TGCGCCAGCAGCTCGGCGGGGTCCTCCTACGAGCAGTACTTC
CASSSAGSSYEQYF
>13|TRBV29-1|NA|NA|TRBJ1-1
TGCAGCCCCACCGAGGGGGTAGGCACTGAAGCTTTCTTT
CSPTEGVGTEAFF
>14|TRBV25-1|NA|NA|TRBJ1-5
TGTGCCAGCAGTGGGGCGGGAGGAGGTCAGCCCCAGCATTTT
CASSGAGGGQPQHF
>17|TRBV6-5|TRBD2|NA|TRBJ2-3
TGTGCCAGCAGTACCCGACGGACTAGCGGACAAACAGATACGCAGTATTTT
CASSTRRTSGQTDTQYF
>17|TRBV15|TRBD1|NA|TRBJ2-5
TGTGCCACCAGCAGACCCGCCGGGGGACAGGGTAGGGAGACCCAGTACTTC
CATSRPAGGQGRETQYF
>15|TRBV11-1|NA|NA|TRBJ2-5
TGTGCCAGCAACTTAGCGGCAGGGGCCCAAGAGACCCAGTACTTC
CASNLAAGAQETQYF
>16|TRBV9|TRBD2|once|TRBJ2-3
TGTGCCAGCAGTCCTTCTAGCGGGAGGAGTTCAGATACGCAGTATTTT
CASSPSSGRSSDTQYF
>15|TRBV7-3|TRBD2|few|TRBJ2-3
TGTGCCAGCAGCTTACGGGGGAGGGCCGCAGATACGCAGTATTTT
CASSLRGRAADTQYF
>16|TRBV5-1|NA|NA|TRBJ1-1
TGCGCCAGCAGCTTGGGGGAGCGGACGGATAACACTGAAGCTTTCTTT
CASSLGERTDNTEAFF
>12|TRBV20-1|NA|NA|TRBJ1-2
TGCAGTGCTAGACGGGGAATCTATGGCTACACCTTC
CSARRGIYGYTF
>13|TRBV20-1|TRBD1|NA|TRBJ2-7
TGCAGTGCCAGGGACAGATCAACCTACGAGCAGTACTTC
CSARDRSTYEQYF
>15|TRBV12-3/TRBV12-4|NA|NA|TRBJ1-6
TGTGCCAGCAGTTTTGCAGCCAGGGGTGGCTCACCCCTCCACTTT
CASSFAARGGSPLHF
>14|TRBV10-1|NA|NA|TRBJ2-7
TGCGCCAGCAGCCGGGACGGCGAGACCTACGAGCAGTACTTC
CASSRDGETYEQYF
>12|TRBV27|NA|NA|TRBJ1-2
TGTACCAGCAGTTCATCAGGGGATGGCTACACCTTC
CTSSSSGDGYTF
>12|TRBV20-1|NA|NA|TRBJ1-4
TGCAGTGCTAGAGAACGAGACACAAAACTGTTTTTT
CSARERDTKLFF
>17|TRBV4-3|NA|NA|TRBJ2-1
TGCGCCAGCAGCCAAGTGGTGGTACAAAGCTCCTACAATGAGCAGTTCTTC
CASSQVVVQSSYNEQFF
>16|TRBV5-1|TRBD2|NA|TRBJ2-1
TGCGCCAGCAGCTTGGTTGGGACTAGCGGCTCAAATGAGCAGTTCTTC
CASSLVGTSGSNEQFF
>12|TRBV29-1|NA|many|TRBJ2-5
TGCAGCGTCCTGACAGGCCAAGAGACCCAGTACTTC
CSVLTGQETQYF
>14|TRBV2|NA|few|TRBJ2-3
TGTGCCAGCAGTGACCGACTAAGCACAGATACGCAGTATTTT
CASSDRLSTDTQYF
>13|TRBV9|NA|NA|TRBJ1-1
TGTGCCAGCAGCGTAAACCCGGACACTGAAGCTTTCTTT
CASSVNPDTEAFF
>13|TRBV9|NA|NA|TRBJ1-1
TGTGCCAGCAGCGTAGACGGGGGGGGCGGAGCTTTCTTT
CASSVDGGGGAFF
>18|TRBV6-5|TRBD2|NA|TRBJ2-2
TGTGCCAGCAATTACCCTAGCGGGAGGGCCGCGAACACCGGGGAGCTGTTTTTT
CASNYPSGRAANTGELFF
>15|TRBV6-5|TRBD1|NA|TRBJ1-2
TGTGCCAGCAGTTACTCGAACAGGGGGGACTATGGCTACACCTTC
CASSYSNRGDYGYTF
>18|TRBV4-2|NA|NA|TRBJ1-6
TGTGCCAGCAGCCAAGAAGAAGGGAGTAGCTCCTATAATTCACCCCTCCACTTT
CASSQEEGSSSYNSPLHF
>16|TRBV6-6|NA|NA|TRBJ2-6
TGTGCCAGCAGTTACAGCCCGGGCTCTGGGGCCAACGTCCGGACTTTC
CASSYSPGSGANVRTF